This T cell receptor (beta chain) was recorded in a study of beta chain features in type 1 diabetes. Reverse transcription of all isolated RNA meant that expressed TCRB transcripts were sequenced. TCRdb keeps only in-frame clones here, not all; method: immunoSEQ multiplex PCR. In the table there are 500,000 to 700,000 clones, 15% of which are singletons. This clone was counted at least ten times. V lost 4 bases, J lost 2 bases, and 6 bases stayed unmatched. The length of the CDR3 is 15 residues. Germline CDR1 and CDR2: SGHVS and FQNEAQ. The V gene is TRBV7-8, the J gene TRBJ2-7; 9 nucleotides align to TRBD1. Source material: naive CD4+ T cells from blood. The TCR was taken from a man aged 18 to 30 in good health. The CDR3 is CASSSGQGSTYEQYF. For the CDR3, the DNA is TGTGCCAGCAGCTCCGGACAGGGGTCCACCTACGAGCAGTACTTC.